Listed here is a single T cell receptor beta chain. Enrollment of patients from Seattle took place during active infection, with longitudinal follow-up. The data were obtained in a study of blood T cell repertoires in COVID-19. Study summary: T cells, B-cell-depleted T cells, or PBMCs supplied cDNA or gDNA.

In the authors' workflow: Amplification with reference gene primers provided the estimates of nucleated cell counts. Some clones are missing from TCRdb's copy, which holds only in-frame ones; the method was immunoSEQ multiplex PCR. V, J and clone size are taken as reported in that table, and D and trimming were inferred from the DNA itself. The profile covers roughly 130,000 clones, with roughly 90% appearing a single time and 4% to 5% taken by the ten largest. The CDR3 runs 14 residues. V was pared by 4 bases and J by 3 bases, with 13 bases between. Germline CDR1 is SGHRS and CDR2 is YFSETQ. Sequencing was done on a sample of peripheral blood. The TCR originated in a man in his 60s with COVID-19, enrolled during active disease. The chain employs TRBV5-1 and TRBJ1-1, with D unresolved. The CDR3 DNA follows: TGCGCCAGCAGCCCCGGAGGGCCTGACACTGAAGCTTTCTTT. Amino acid sequence: CASSPGGPDTEAFF.